Presented here are 5 T cell receptor beta chains from one specimen sequenced in a study of pediatric ulcerative colitis. Some clones are missing from TCRdb's copy, which holds only in-frame ones; the method was immunoSEQ multiplex PCR. The data contain 60,000 to 75,000 clones, over 70% of them singletons. The source material was blood. These receptors came from a boy between 10 and 17 years old with moderate ulcerative colitis.

V is TRBV18 and J is TRBJ1-5, with TRBD1 as a possible D gene (6 bases). The CDR3 is 17 amino acids. Trimming pared 4 bases from V and 1 base from J, leaving 17 bases between. Germline lookup yields CDR1 KGHSH and CDR2 LQKENI. CDR3: CASSLTAGGRSNQPQHF. The CDR3, as DNA: TGTGCCAGCTCACTAACCGCCGGGGGCAGGAGCAATCAGCCCCAGCATTTT.

The CDR3 sequence is CASSIIGSSYEQYF. In DNA form, the CDR3 reads TGTGCCAGTAGTATAATTGGGAGCTCCTACGAGCAGTACTTC. This chain uses TRBV19 with TRBJ2-7; maybe TRBD2 (5 bases). The germline V gene encodes CDR1 LNHDA and CDR2 SQIVND (reference sequence). V lost 2 bases, J lost 0 bases, and 8 bases lay in between. The CDR3 contains 14 residues.

The chain links TRBV7-9 to TRBJ1-5; TRBD1 is a possible D gene (5 bases). Germline CDR1 SEHNR, CDR2 FQNEAQ (reference sequence). Trimming left V 1 base short and J 11 bases short, with 21 bases between. CDR3 length: 16 amino acids. CDR3 sequence (DNA): TGTGCCAGCAGCTTAGTTCCGGGCAGGGCGTGGGAAGCCCAGCATTTT. Amino acid sequence: CASSLVPGRAWEAQHF. Combining the CDR3 with reference TRBV7-9 and TRBJ1-5 gives the whole variable domain DTGVSQNPRHKITKRGQNVTFRCDPISEHNRLYWYRQTLGQGPEFLTYFQNEAQLEKSRLLSDRFSAERPKGSFSTLEIQRTEQGDSAMYLCASSLVPGRAWEAQHFGDGTRLSIL.

The chain has TRBV25-1 and TRBJ1-1, with D possibly matching TRBD1 (5 bases). Germline V gives CDR1 MGHDK, CDR2 SYGVNS. CDR3 length: 14 residues. Between the trimmed V and J ends, which lost 4 bases and 6 bases, there was a span of 15 bases. Written as DNA, the CDR3 is TGTGCCAGCAGTGCACGGAACGGGGCAGCTGAAGCTTTCTTT. It translates to CASSARNGAAEAFF.

The chain has TRBV6-1 and TRBJ2-7; 9 bases fit TRBD1. The germline CDR1 and CDR2 sequences are MNHNS and SASEGT. This CDR3 is built from 13 residues. The trim removed 6 bases at V and 3 bases at J, leaving 3 bases unmatched. The CDR3 reads CASRGTGNYEQYF. CDR3 in DNA: TGTGCCAGCAGGGGGACAGGGAACTACGAGCAGTACTTC.